One sample yielded the 29 T cell receptor beta chains listed below, sequenced in a study of blood T cell repertoires in COVID-19. Sequencing was performed with immunoSEQ multiplex PCR; in TCRdb, only in-frame clones are kept and a portion is missing. The sample lists 150,000 to 200,000 clones, 94% occurring once. Specimen: peripheral blood. These receptors were taken from a man aged 25-45 years with COVID-19, enrolled during active disease.

The rearrangement links TRBV2 to TRBJ2-1; 9 bases are shared with TRBD2. Germline CDR1 SNHLY, CDR2 FYNNEI. J lost 6 bases, V lost 7 bases, and 7 bases had no gene match. This CDR3 has 14 residues. The CDR3 nucleotides read TGTGCCAGCAATCGCGGGGGGGCCGTCAATGAGCAGTTCTTC. It encodes CASNRGGAVNEQFF.

The V and J genes are TRBV5-1 and TRBJ2-3, with D uncertain. Germline CDR1 and CDR2: SGHRS and YFSETQ. The CDR3 covers 12 residues. The V and J ends lost 4 bases and 2 bases respectively, with 5 bases between them. The chain's CDR3 is CASSPPTDTQYF. The CDR3 DNA reads TGCGCCAGCAGCCCTCCCACAGATACGCAGTATTTT.

The rearrangement joins TRBV5-6 to TRBJ1-1; unclear D gene. Per germline, CDR1 SGHDT and CDR2 YYEEEE. Trimming left V 6 bases short and J 2 bases short, with 17 bases between. CDR3 length: 15 residues. CDR3 bases: TGTGCCAGCAACTTTGCAGGACTCTTTAACACTGAAGCTTTCTTT. Translated, it gives CASNFAGLFNTEAFF.

The chain carries TRBV11-2 and TRBJ2-1; 10 bases map to TRBD1. With V trimmed by 6 bases and J by 3 bases, 5 bases remained unmatched. CDR1 and CDR2 (germline): SGHAT, FQNNGV. The CDR3 has 15 amino acids. The CDR3 nucleotides are TGTGCCAGCAGGGGTGGGACAGGGGACTACAATGAGCAGTTCTTC. Translation gives CASRGGTGDYNEQFF.

The chain uses TRBV9 and TRBJ1-2, with TRBD1 matching over 7 bases. V lost 4 bases, J lost 2 bases, and 5 bases stayed unmatched. CDR1 is SGDLS and CDR2 is YYNGEE in the germline V gene. The CDR3 sequence is 14 residues long. CDR3 in amino acids: CASSIGQANYGYTF. CDR3 nucleotide sequence: TGTGCCAGCAGCATCGGACAGGCAAACTATGGCTACACCTTC.

V is TRBV9 and J is TRBJ2-7; D is perhaps TRBD2 (6 bases). Germline CDR1 and CDR2: SGDLS and YYNGEE. The CDR3 is 14 amino acids. V shed 3 bases and J shed 7 bases, with 17 bases lying between them. CDR3 bases: TGTGCCAGCAGCGGGGGATACCCTCGGGGGGAGCAGTACTTC. Translation: CASSGGYPRGEQYF.

The J gene is TRBJ2-3, the V gene TRBV6-1; 8 nucleotides line up with TRBD2. Germline values: CDR1 MNHNS, CDR2 SASEGT. After removal of 2 bases from V and 9 bases from J, the junction contained 7 bases not matched to a gene. The CDR3 length is 14 residues. This CDR3 reads CASSEKGSGGTQYF. DNA for the CDR3: TGTGCCAGCAGTGAAAAAGGGAGCGGGGGAACGCAGTATTTT.

The rearrangement links TRBV30 to TRBJ1-2; 10 bases agree with TRBD1. The CDR3 sequence is 14 residues long. The V segment lost 2 bases and the J segment 7 bases; nucleotides outside the gene matches: 7. The germline CDR1 and CDR2 sequences are GTSNPN and SVGIG (reference sequence). The CDR3 DNA reads as TGTGCCTGGAGTCTGACAGGGGGCTCTAGTGGCTACACCTTC. The encoded protein is CAWSLTGGSSGYTF.

The chain carries TRBV7-3 and TRBJ2-5, with TRBD2 matching 9 bases. The trim removed 4 bases at V and 4 bases at J, leaving 10 bases unmatched. The V gene's germline CDR1 is SGHTA and CDR2 FQGTGA. The CDR3 is 16 residues long. The CDR3: CASSSRASGDRETQYF. In nucleotides, the CDR3 is TGTGCCAGCAGCTCCAGGGCTAGCGGGGACCGAGAGACCCAGTACTTC.

The V and J genes are TRBV10-3 and TRBJ1-2, with D uncertain. This CDR3 is built from 14 residues. V lost 5 bases and J lost 0, with 10 bases in between. The germline gives CDR1 ENHRY, CDR2 SYGVKD. CDR3 sequence: CAISFGEANYGYTF. In DNA, the CDR3 is TGTGCCATCAGTTTCGGGGAGGCTAACTATGGCTACACCTTC.

The V call is TRBV3-1 (or the pseudogene TRBV3-2), the J call TRBJ2-3, with 7 bases that match TRBD2. Germline V CDR1 and CDR2: LGHDT, YNNKEL (reference sequence). The V and J ends lost 0 bases and 2 bases, in that order; junction bases with no gene match: 5. The CDR3 is 16 residues long. CDR3 loop: CASSQETLAATDTQYF. As DNA, the CDR3 is TGTGCCAGCAGCCAAGAGACCCTAGCGGCCACAGATACGCAGTATTTT.

The chain uses TRBV18 and TRBJ1-1; D possibly corresponds to TRBD1 (6 bases). This CDR3 comprises 16 residues. Trimming shortened V by 6 bases and J by 2 bases, and 19 bases separated the two germline ends. Germline V CDR1 and CDR2: KGHSH, LQKENI. The CDR3: CASSPRIGQLNTEAFF. The DNA for the CDR3 is TGTGCCAGCTCGCCCAGAATAGGACAGCTAAACACTGAAGCTTTCTTT.

The chain joins TRBV18 to TRBJ2-7; TRBD1 aligns across 8 bases. The CDR3 totals 16 residues. J lost 0 bases, V lost 6 bases, and 10 bases had no gene match. Looked up from germline, CDR1 is KGHSH and CDR2 is LQKENI. DNA for the CDR3: TGTGCCAGCTCCCTCCTACCGGGACAGGACTCCTACGAGCAGTACTTC. Protein: CASSLLPGQDSYEQYF.

The chain links TRBV19 to TRBJ2-7; maybe TRBD1 (5 bases). Trimming cost V 7 bases and J 5 bases, with 18 bases left between them. The V gene's germline CDR1 is LNHDA and CDR2 SQIVND (reference sequence). There are 14 residues in the CDR3. The CDR3: CASKKGQVPHEQYF. In nucleotides, the CDR3 is TGTGCCAGTAAGAAGGGGCAGGTCCCCCACGAGCAGTACTTC.

The chain joins TRBV3-1 (or the pseudogene TRBV3-2) to TRBJ1-2; D gene uncertain. The CDR3 loop spans 15 amino acids. The V end lost 0 bases, the J end lost 5 bases, and 13 bases lay between the germline ends. The germline CDR1 and CDR2 sequences are LGHDT and YNNKEL (reference sequence). The DNA of the CDR3 is TGTGCCAGCAGCCAAGACGCGACAAGCCTATATGGCTACACCTTC. Protein sequence: CASSQDATSLYGYTF.

This chain joins TRBV19 and TRBJ1-4; 9 nucleotides agree with TRBD1. The germline gives CDR1 LNHDA, CDR2 SQIVND (reference sequence). J lost 4 bases, V lost 6 bases, and 9 bases had no gene match. CDR3 length equals 16 residues. The CDR3 region has the DNA TGTGCCAGTAGCCTCCGGGACAGGGTTTATAATGAAAAACTGTTTTTT. This codes for CASSLRDRVYNEKLFF. Supplemented by reference TRBV19 and TRBJ1-4, the full variable domain reads DGGITQSPKYLFRKEGQNVTLSCEQNLNHDAMYWYRQDPGQGLRLIYYSQIVNDFQKGDIAEGYSVSREKKESFPLTVTSAQKNPTAFYLCASSLRDRVYNEKLFFGSGTQLSVL.

J is TRBJ2-5 and V is TRBV11-2, with 9 bases that match TRBD2. The CDR3 consists of 16 residues. Germline V CDR1 and CDR2: SGHAT, FQNNGV. V trimming: 5 bases; J trimming: 2 bases; junction bases outside the gene matches: 9. The CDR3 bases are TGTGCCAGCAGCCCTTTAGCGGGGGTGATACAAGAGACCCAGTACTTC. Amino acid sequence: CASSPLAGVIQETQYF.

The chain links TRBV6-4 to TRBJ1-2; no reliable D call. CDR1 and CDR2 from the germline V gene are MRHNA and SNTAGT. The ends were cut back, 8 bases at V and 8 bases at J, with 24 bases in the middle. The CDR3 is made up of 15 amino acids. CDR3 bases: TGTGCCAGCTTTCGGCGAACCGGGTCCCCAGCGGGCTACACCTTC. Its protein is CASFRRTGSPAGYTF.

This chain joins TRBV7-6 and TRBJ2-7; 12 nucleotides line up with TRBD2. The germline CDR1 and CDR2 sequences are SGHVS and FNYEAQ. V shed 2 bases and J 1 base; nucleotides not matched to a gene: 3. The CDR3 length is 16 residues. The CDR3 nucleotides read TGTGCCAGCAGCTTACTGACTAGCGGGGGTTCCTACGAGCAGTACTTC. As protein: CASSLLTSGGSYEQYF.

This sequence joins TRBV5-1 and TRBJ2-2, with D possibly matching TRBD2 (6 bases). The germline CDR1 and CDR2 sequences are SGHRS and YFSETQ. The germline V and J ends were trimmed by 4 bases and 5 bases, with 21 bases remaining between them. The CDR3 covers 17 residues. CDR3 in DNA: TGCGCCAGCAGCGCGGGACCGGAGGTCGGGGTAACCGGGGAGCTGTTTTTT. Translating it yields CASSAGPEVGVTGELFF. The full variable domain, with the rest looked up from reference TRBV5-1 and TRBJ2-2, is KAGVTQTPRYLIKTRGQQVTLSCSPISGHRSVSWYQQTPGQGLQFLFEYFSETQRNKGNFPGRFSGRQFSNSRSEMNVSTLELGDSALYLCASSAGPEVGVTGELFFGEGSRLTVL.

J is TRBJ2-1 and V is TRBV11-3; 9 bases fit TRBD1. Germline values: CDR1 SGHNT, CDR2 YENEEA. The CDR3 covers 17 residues. V trimming: 5 bases; J trimming: 2 bases; junction bases outside the gene matches: 10. The CDR3 loop is CASSPFKDRGTYNEQFF. DNA for the CDR3: TGTGCCAGCAGCCCCTTCAAGGACAGGGGTACCTACAATGAGCAGTTCTTC.

The chain recombines TRBV10-3 with TRBJ1-5; D is perhaps TRBD1 (6 bases). This CDR3 comprises 15 residues. Germline values: CDR1 ENHRY, CDR2 SYGVKD. With 1 base removed from V and 1 base from J, the gap between germline ends came to 8 bases. CDR3 residues: CAISEYQGSNQPQHF. The DNA of the CDR3 is TGTGCCATCAGTGAGTACCAGGGGAGCAATCAGCCCCAGCATTTT.

The chain employs TRBV4-1 and TRBJ1-2; 8 bases agree with TRBD1. The V gene end was trimmed by 3 bases and the J gene end by 8 bases; junction bases not matched to a gene: 5. Germline V gene data show CDR1 as MGHRA and CDR2 as YSYEKL. The CDR3 runs 13 residues. CDR3 loop: CASSHQGAWGYTF. In DNA form, the CDR3 reads TGCGCCAGCAGCCATCAGGGGGCCTGGGGCTACACCTTC.

This chain connects TRBV28 to TRBJ1-2; 8 nucleotides match TRBD1. Trimming cost V 0 bases and J 7 bases; bases outside gene matches: 4. The CDR3 contains 14 residues. Germline-derived CDR1 and CDR2 are MDHEN and SYDVKM. The CDR3 DNA reads as TGTGCCAGCAGTTTATGGCAGGGGGCGGCTGGCTACACCTTC. This translates into CASSLWQGAAGYTF.

CDR3 coding DNA: TGCGCCAGCAGTGAGGGACTAGGGAGCACAGATACGCAGTATTTT. Its translation is CASSEGLGSTDTQYF. The chain joins TRBV10-2 to TRBJ2-3; 7 nucleotides align to TRBD2. CDR3 length: 15 residues. Germline assignment: CDR1 WSHSY and CDR2 SAAADI. The V segment lost 2 bases and the J segment 0 bases; nucleotides outside the gene matches: 2.

In this sample, this clone turned up once. The chain carries TRBV6-1 and TRBJ1-3, with a weak D call TRBD1 (5 bases). This CDR3 is built from 17 residues. CDR1 is MNHNS, CDR2 SASEGT, per germline. Trimming removed 3 bases from V and 0 bases from J, with 15 bases in between. The DNA of the CDR3 is TGTGCCAGCAGTGACTACTTCGACAGCCACTCTGGAAACACCATATATTTT. Translation: CASSDYFDSHSGNTIYF.

Comments on this clone: The junction shows a germline mismatch at one end, possibly a read error. The CDR3 coding sequence is TGTGCCAGCAGCTACTCGAAGACAGGTTTGGGAATCAATGAGCAGTTCTTC. This encodes CASSYSKTGLGINEQFF. The V gene is TRBV6-2 or TRBV6-3, the J gene TRBJ2-1; possibly TRBD1 for D (6 bases). The CDR3 contains 17 residues. CDR1 is MNHEY, CDR2 SVGEGT, per germline.

The chain couples TRBV5-1 to TRBJ2-7, with 9 bases lining up with TRBD1. Germline CDR1 is SGHRS and CDR2 is YFSETQ. The V and J ends lost 4 bases and 6 bases, in that order; junction bases with no gene match: 8. The CDR3 totals 14 residues. The CDR3 nucleotides are TGCGCCAGCAGCACGCCGGGACAGGGACGCGAGCAGTACTTC. As protein: CASSTPGQGREQYF.

This chain connects TRBV7-9 to TRBJ1-2; D is perhaps TRBD1 (5 bases). Trimming removed 4 bases at V and 2 bases at J, with 14 bases between. CDR1 and CDR2 from the germline V gene are SEHNR and FQNEAQ (reference sequence). This CDR3 comprises 15 residues. CDR3 DNA sequence: TGTGCCAGCAGCTCAAACAGGAAGCCGAACTATGGCTACACCTTC. This gives the protein CASSSNRKPNYGYTF.